One sample yielded the 5 T cell receptor beta chains listed below, sequenced in a study of T cell repertoires and HLA-DP antigens. These receptors have no identified antigens. Clones were sequenced by immunoSEQ multiplex PCR, and TCRdb holds only the in-frame ones, with some missing. The sample has some 110,000 clones, about 91% seen once. The sequencing sample was made of CD4+ T cells from PBMCs. The source is a woman younger than 30 in good health and CMV-seronegative.

This clone was seen only once. The chain links TRBV2 to TRBJ1-2; the match to TRBD1 covers 8 bases. The V gene's germline CDR1 is SNHLY and CDR2 FYNNEI. V trimming: 8 bases; J trimming: 13 bases; junction bases outside the gene matches: 9. The CDR3 covers 11 residues. CDR3 DNA sequence: TGTGCCAGCGGGGGAGACAGGGGACCCACCTTC. Translating it yields CASGGDRGPTF.

This clone showed up just once. The gene calls are TRBV28 and TRBJ1-3; a weak D match, TRBD1 (5 bases). CDR3 length: 16 residues. Per germline, CDR1 MDHEN and CDR2 SYDVKM. V was pared by 2 bases and J by 0 bases, with 11 bases between. CDR3 sequence: CASSLGDLSSGNTIYF. In DNA, the CDR3 is TGTGCCAGCAGTTTAGGGGACCTTAGCTCTGGAAACACCATATATTTT.

CDR3 protein: CASTLGRGRNTEAFF. Here the CDR3 DNA reads TGTGCCAGCACCCTAGGGCGGGGACGCAACACTGAAGCTTTCTTT. The rearrangement joins TRBV7-8 to TRBJ1-1; a possible D gene is TRBD1 (5 bases). The CDR3 contains 15 residues. V was clipped by 7 bases and J by 2 bases, with 17 bases between them. CDR1 is SGHVS and CDR2 is FQNEAQ in the germline V gene.

The chain links TRBV13 to TRBJ1-2, with 9 bases fitting TRBD1. The germline CDR1 and CDR2 sequences are PRHDT and FYEKMQ (reference sequence). V trimming: 6 bases; J trimming: 4 bases; junction bases outside the gene matches: 6. This CDR3 region has 14 residues. The CDR3 reads CASRQTGGRYGYTF. The CDR3 bases are TGTGCCAGCAGACAAACAGGGGGCCGCTATGGCTACACCTTC.

The CDR3: CASSSYRLAGDYEQYF. CDR3 in DNA: TGTGCCAGCAGCTCATATAGACTAGCGGGAGACTACGAGCAGTACTTC. The V call is TRBV7-2, the J call TRBJ2-7; 12 bases are a match to TRBD2. CDR1 and CDR2 from the germline V gene are SGHTA and FQGNSA. The trim removed 4 bases at V and 3 bases at J, leaving 7 bases unmatched. The CDR3 length is 16 residues. Variable domain in full (rest from reference TRBV7-2 and TRBJ2-7): GAGVSQSPSNKVTEKGKDVELRCDPISGHTALYWYRQSLGQGLEFLIYFQGNSAPDKSGLPSDRFSAERTGGSVSTLTIQRTQQEDSAVYLCASSSYRLAGDYEQYFGPGTRLTVT.